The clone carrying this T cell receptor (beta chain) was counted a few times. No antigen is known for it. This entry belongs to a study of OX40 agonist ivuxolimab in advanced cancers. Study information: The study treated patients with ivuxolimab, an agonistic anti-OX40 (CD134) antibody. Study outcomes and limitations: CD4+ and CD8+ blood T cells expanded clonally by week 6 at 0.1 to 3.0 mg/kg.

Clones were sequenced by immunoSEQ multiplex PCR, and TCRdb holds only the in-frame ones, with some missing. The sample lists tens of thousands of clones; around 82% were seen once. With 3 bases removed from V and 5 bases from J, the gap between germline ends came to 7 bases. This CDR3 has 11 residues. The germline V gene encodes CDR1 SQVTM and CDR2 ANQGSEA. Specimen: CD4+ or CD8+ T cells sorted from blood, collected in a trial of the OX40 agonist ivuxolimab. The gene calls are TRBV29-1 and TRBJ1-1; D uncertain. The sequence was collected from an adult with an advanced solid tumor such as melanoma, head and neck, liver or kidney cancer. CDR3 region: CSVDRRTEAFF. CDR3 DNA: TGCAGCGTTGATCGAAGGACTGAAGCTTTCTTT.